This T cell receptor beta chain is drawn from a study of CD4 T cells in relation to SARS-CoV-2 and coronaviruses. On the study more broadly: Patient ages ranged from roughly 20 to 75, median 38.

Cryopreserved PBMCs were CD4-enriched, then split into naive and memory cells. Points from the study as a whole: Each donor contributed either pre-pandemic or post-infection samples, not both. No crossreactivity against non-spike viral proteins was tested here.

The data were produced by immunoSEQ multiplex PCR, yet TCRdb's version contains in-frame clones alone and is incomplete. Seen here are tens of thousands of clones, 77% observed once, and the top ten hold roughly 2.8%. Germline CDR1 and CDR2: SQVTM and ANQGSEA. The CDR3 sequence is 11 residues long. Deletions cut 8 bases from V and 8 bases from J, with 15 bases between. As regards this clone: Its antigen is unknown.

The clonotype originates from an adult with COVID-19. The sample comprised memory CD4+ T cells from PBMCs, cultured in vitro. The V and J genes are TRBV29-1 and TRBJ1-2, with D perhaps matching TRBD1 (5 bases). The CDR3 sequence: CSFHQGGGYTF. For the CDR3, the DNA is TGCAGCTTCCACCAGGGAGGAGGCTACACCTTC.